The entry below describes one T cell receptor (beta chain). A much larger clone lies one base from this, so it may be a read error. The source of the sample is a study of T cells in Graves' hyperthyroidism and ophthalmopathy. The CDR3 is 14 amino acids. From germline, CDR1 is LGHDT and CDR2 YNNKEL (reference sequence). It was RNA transcripts that yielded the amplified TCR beta CDR3 regions. A first-round RT-PCR of the TCR CDR3 used the HTBI primer set. TCRdb reprocessed the multiplex PCR reads with MiXCR, giving one entry per CDR3 protein. The sample lists approximately 690,000 distinct CDR3 sequences, 14% occurring once. PBMCs were derived from more than 8 ml fresh peripheral blood.

The chain recombines TRBV3-1 with TRBJ2-7; possibly TRBD1 or TRBD2 for D (7 bases each). Source material: blood. The source of this sequence is a woman between 45 and 65 years old with Graves' ophthalmopathy. CDR3 amino acids: CAGSHTAGGDEQYF. CDR3 nucleotides: TGTGCCGGCAGCCACACGGCAGGGGGGGACGAGCAGTACTTC.